The rows below give T cell receptor beta chains drawn from one sample of a study of blood T cell repertoires in COVID-19. TCRdb's table, derived via immunoSEQ multiplex PCR, lists solely in-frame clones and lacks some. The profile shows roughly 200,000 clones, around 84% of them singletons. Sequences were obtained from peripheral blood. These receptors all stem from an elderly woman with COVID-19, enrolled during active disease. Each CDR3 is given without its conserved first and last residue.

TRBJ2-3 TRBV27 ASSSGLQTDTQY
TRBJ1-4 TRBV12-3/TRBV12-4 ASQRGGREKLF
TRBJ1-3 TRBV7-9 ASSLEPTGNTIY
TRBJ1-1 TRBV5-6 ASSLPMGQGDTEAF
TRBJ2-3 TRBV18 ASSPRGKDTQY
TRBJ1-1 TRBV6-5 ASSGWGRRTEAF
TRBJ2-2 TRBV15 ATSRGSGGSGELF
TRBJ2-5 TRBV5-4 ASSLRGGRFTETQY
TRBJ2-2 TRBV9 ASINNHGVPTSGGATGELF
TRBJ2-1 TRBV11-2 ASSRTRYNEQF
TRBJ2-2 TRBV9 ASSVRTTGLTGELF
TRBJ2-7 TRBV6-5 ASRLAGSSYEQY
TRBJ2-1 TRBV2 ASAFRQGNNEQF
TRBJ2-1 TRBV10-2 ASSDSSSGRQYNEQF
TRBJ2-1 TRBV7-3 ASSASGGAGEQF
TRBJ1-6 TRBV28 ASSSKGAGSPLH
TRBJ1-2 TRBV24-1 ATSDGGTGLVNYGYT
TRBJ1-5 TRBV5-6 ASSSRLLQGERRQPQH
TRBJ1-5 TRBV5-6 ASSRRTGGSNQPQH
TRBJ1-1 TRBV2 ASTITGVTEAF
TRBJ1-1 TRBV12-3/TRBV12-4 ASSLGTLGRI
TRBJ1-5 TRBV10-3 AISDRTTNQPQH
TRBJ2-3 TRBV2 ASSRFTDTQY
TRBJ1-2 TRBV6-5 ARRQAGGYGYT
TRBJ1-1 TRBV19 ASTPRGGDTEAF
TRBJ1-2 TRBV27 ASSLGTGLRDGYT
TRBJ2-7 TRBV7-2 ASSVTELAGGLPYEQY
TRBJ1-2 TRBV14 ASSQGGYLYT